This T cell receptor beta chain was sequenced during a study of shared clonotypes between healthy human individuals. Looking at the study overall: A couple of women and three men aged 18 to 49 made up the donors.

Per the authors' pipeline: Filtering differed since immunoSEQ provided only junctions, with no quality scores. Sequencing used immunoSEQ multiplex PCR; TCRdb keeps in-frame clones, though not all of them. That table is the source of V, J and clone size, and D and trimming were worked out from the DNA. The sample consists of about 690,000 clones, 90% of them appearing once. CD8 memory pooled CD45RO+ cells and CCR7-negative CD45RA+ TemRA cells. The CDR3 totals 15 residues. V was shortened by 4 bases and J by 0 bases, with 10 bases between the two germline ends. CDR1 is MNHEY and CDR2 is SVGAGI in the germline V gene.

The V gene is TRBV6-5, the J gene TRBJ2-1; the D is unclear. The material sequenced was memory CD8+ T cells from PBMCs. Subset here: CD45RO+ cells pooled with CCR7-negative TemRA cells. This receptor was taken from a man between 18 and 29 years old in good health. Some clones in this sample may be carry-over from other donors' samples. The CDR3: CASSSATYSYNEQFF. The CDR3, as DNA: TGTGCCAGCAGTTCAGCCACATACTCCTACAATGAGCAGTTCTTC.